This record concerns one TCR beta chain sequence. The identical CDR3 is also encoded by other nucleotide sequences in the sample. V was pared by 6 bases and J by 6 bases, with 9 bases of the junction left unmatched. The CDR3 spans 14 residues. The V gene's germline CDR1 is KGHSH and CDR2 LQKENI. Researchers divided each subset's genomic DNA evenly across several immunoSEQ plates. Sequencing used immunoSEQ multiplex PCR; TCRdb keeps in-frame clones, though not all of them. The sample yields around 1.9 million clones, around 95% seen once. This sample was included in a study of shared clonotypes between healthy human individuals. Selected positively for CCR7 and CD45RO-negative, naive CD8 cells excluded terminally differentiated effector memory CD45RA+ cells.

Source material: naive CD8+ T cells from PBMCs. This clonotype was sampled from a man between 18 and 29 years old in good health. Some clones in this sample may be carry-over from other donors' samples. The chain couples TRBV18 to TRBJ2-3; TRBD2 agrees at 7 bases. The CDR3 nucleotides read TGTGCCAGCTCCCCCGGGGGGAGAGCGGATACGCAGTATTTT. Translating it yields CASSPGGRADTQYF.